The 8 T cell receptor beta chains in this list originate from one sample, sequenced in a study of T cell changes during pregnancy in multiple sclerosis. The table came from immunoSEQ multiplex PCR; TCRdb's copy has only in-frame clones and leaves some out. The sample shows approximately 63,000 clones, 90% to 95% of them seen only once. The sequencing used peripheral blood, collected in the third trimester of pregnancy. Source of these receptors: a female donor in good health, enrolled as a control in a pregnancy study.

The CDR3, as DNA: TGTGCCAGCAGCCCCGGGACAGTGGGCGAGCAGTACTTC. This translates into CASSPGTVGEQYF. The chain joins TRBV16 to TRBJ2-7, with 7 bases identical to TRBD1. The germline V gene has CDR1 KGHSY and CDR2 FQNENV. V dropped 4 bases and J dropped 6; count of bases not matched to a gene: 6. The CDR3 runs 13 residues.

The V gene is TRBV2, the J gene TRBJ2-1, with a tentative D call TRBD2 (6 bases). The CDR3 is 17 amino acids. CDR1 is SNHLY, CDR2 FYNNEI, per germline. Trimming shortened V by 2 bases and J by 5 bases, and 19 bases separated the two germline ends. CDR3 nucleotides: TGTGCCAGCAGTGAACGTTCCTGGCAGGGAGGTAACAATGAGCAGTTCTTC. It codes for CASSERSWQGGNNEQFF.

This chain connects TRBV5-4 to TRBJ1-1, with D perhaps TRBD1 (5 bases). Germline CDR1 reads SGHNT; CDR2 reads YYREEE (reference sequence). V was shortened by 5 bases and J by 2 bases, with 13 bases between the two germline ends. This CDR3 is built from 14 residues. CDR3 protein: CASSYRGGNTEAFF. As DNA, the CDR3 is TGTGCCAGCAGTTATCGGGGGGGAAACACTGAAGCTTTCTTT.

The rearrangement links TRBV7-9 to TRBJ2-1, with D possibly being TRBD2 (7 bases). Trimming removed 5 bases at V and 4 bases at J, with 18 bases between. In germline, CDR1 is SEHNR, CDR2 FQNEAQ (reference sequence). This CDR3 has 16 residues. This CDR3 reads CASSPGRGPDYNEQFF. The DNA for the CDR3 is TGTGCCAGCAGCCCCGGGCGGGGGCCCGATTACAATGAGCAGTTCTTC. The complete variable domain, with remaining parts taken from reference TRBV7-9 and TRBJ2-1, reads DTGVSQNPRHKITKRGQNVTFRCDPISEHNRLYWYRQTLGQGPEFLTYFQNEAQLEKSRLLSDRFSAERPKGSFSTLEIQRTEQGDSAMYLCASSPGRGPDYNEQFFGPGTRLTVL.

This clone was detected once. This chain joins TRBV5-8 and TRBJ2-2; 11 bases are a match to TRBD1. This CDR3 has 17 residues. J lost 6 bases, V lost 3 bases, and 10 bases had no gene match. Germline CDR1 SGHTS, CDR2 YDEGEE. The CDR3 bases are TGTGCCAGCAGCTACGGACAGGGGGCGCTTTCATCCGGGGAGCTGTTTTTT. Translated: CASSYGQGALSSGELFF.

The chain has TRBV5-4 and TRBJ2-2, with 7 positions matching TRBD1. Per the germline V gene, CDR1 is SGHNT and CDR2 is YYREEE (reference sequence). This CDR3 is built from 17 residues. J was trimmed by 0 bases and V by 4 bases; bases with no gene match: 9. The chain's CDR3 is CASSLEPGQTNTGELFF. As DNA, the CDR3 is TGTGCCAGCAGCCTGGAGCCGGGACAGACGAACACCGGGGAGCTGTTTTTT.

This clone was seen once. The V call is TRBV9, the J call TRBJ2-1; a possible D gene is TRBD2 (6 bases). Trimming took 4 bases from V and 4 from J, leaving 24 bases between them. Germline V gene lookup returns CDR1 SGDLS and CDR2 YYNGEE. This CDR3 contains 18 residues. The CDR3 is CASSLTVTGGPRYNEQFF. CDR3 coding DNA: TGTGCCAGCAGCCTAACCGTTACTGGAGGGCCGCGATACAATGAGCAGTTCTTC.

This chain uses TRBV28 with TRBJ1-1; D ambiguous. The CDR3 totals 16 residues. Trimming removed 6 bases at V and 5 bases at J, with 22 bases between. CDR1 is MDHEN and CDR2 is SYDVKM in the germline V gene. The CDR3 bases are TGTGCCAGCAGCCACGACATTGGGATTGGAGGGACTGAAGCTTTCTTT. Translated, it gives CASSHDIGIGGTEAFF. Full variable domain (missing parts from reference TRBV28 and TRBJ1-1): DVKVTQSSRYLVKRTGEKVFLECVQDMDHENMFWYRQDPGLGLRLIYFSYDVKMKEKGDIPEGYSVSREKKERFSLILESASTNQTSMYLCASSHDIGIGGTEAFFGQGTRLTVV.